This note documents a single T cell receptor (beta chain) sequence. Its specificity is not known. This sample is drawn from a study of post-analysis software for immune sequencing data. General study findings and limits: With TRBV5-6, TRBV5-1 and TRBV20-1 included, about five TRBV segments were more frequent in patients than in controls.

There are 13 residues in the CDR3. The library was made from cDNA and included unique molecular identifiers. TCRdb independently ran MiXCR on the PCR reads; one entry per CDR3 protein. The sample includes approximately 630,000 distinct CDR3 sequences, around 64% seen only once; the top ten take approximately 11%. Sample: blood. This sequence was found in a girl aged 2 to 9 with multiple sclerosis. J is TRBJ2-1 and V is TRBV21-1; the table's D call, TRBD2, has no DNA check behind it. TRBV21-1 is classified as a pseudogene. The CDR3 DNA reads TGTGTCAGCACCGCGACTTCCTACAATGAGCAGTTCTTC. Protein: CVSTATSYNEQFF.